Sequencing of this TCR beta chain was carried out in a study of response to subunit inactivated influenza vaccine. The study's findings and limits: The authors suggested that every seasonal influenza vaccination recruits few new T cells.

CDR3 length: 14 residues. Per the germline V gene, CDR1 is DFQATT and CDR2 is SNEGSKA (reference sequence). The junction had 10 bases not matched to a gene; V was cut back by 3 bases and J by 9 bases. This clonotype was counted only a few times. Its antigen is unidentified. Using its own MiXCR run on the RT-PCR reads, TCRdb lists one record per CDR3 protein. There are over 750,000 distinct CDR3 sequences in the sample; roughly 20% occur only once, and approximately 10% lies in the top ten. The TCR originated in a man aged 50-59 years who received an inactivated influenza vaccine. The sample was PBMCs from blood, taken approximately 5 days after vaccination. The rearrangement uses TRBV20-1 and TRBJ2-1, with TRBD2 matching over 8 bases. Here the CDR3 DNA reads TGCAGTGCTAGGGATGTCGGGAGGGCGTTTGAGCAGTTCTTC. It specifies CSARDVGRAFEQFF.